This record looks at one T cell receptor beta chain sequence and its context. The antigen is undetermined. A split of CD4+ cells into CD45RA+ naive and CD45RA-negative memory subsets was performed. The sample is drawn from a study of shared clonotypes between healthy human individuals. General study findings and limits: Between four donors, naive CD4 clonotypes were shared at a level of about 5%.

The CDR3 sequence is 11 residues long. Trimming left V 8 bases short and J 3 bases short, with 6 bases between. Germline-derived CDR1 and CDR2 are MNHEY and SMNVEV (reference sequence). Investigators spread the genomic DNA of each subset evenly over several immunoSEQ plates. Generated by immunoSEQ multiplex PCR, the TCRdb table keeps only in-frame clones and is missing some. The sample consists of about 1 million clones, more than 65% of them appearing once. This chain uses TRBV27 with TRBJ2-3; D not certain. Sequencing was carried out using memory CD4+ T cells sorted from blood. Described subset: CD45RA-negative fraction. The origin of this receptor is a young man in good health. The CDR3 sequence is CASQLTDTQYF. Written as DNA, the CDR3 is TGTGCCAGCCAGCTAACAGATACGCAGTATTTT.